Listed here are 29 T cell receptor beta chains from one sample, sequenced in a study of shared clonotypes between healthy human individuals. The protocol was immunoSEQ multiplex PCR, while the TCRdb copy is restricted to in-frame clones and leaves out a portion. The sample has roughly 1 million clones; around four fifths are singletons. The sequencing input was memory CD4+ T cells sorted from blood. Sample subset: CD45RA-negative fraction. These receptors were obtained from a man aged 18 to 29 in good health.

In this sample, this clone turned up a few times. At one end, the junction sequence differs from germline, possibly due to a read error. J is TRBJ2-7 and V is TRBV7-7; TRBD1 aligns across 8 bases. This CDR3 region has 13 residues. Germline V CDR1 and CDR2: SSHAT, FNYEAQ (reference sequence). The DNA for the CDR3 is TGTGCTAGCAGCCAGCGAGGACAGGGCGAGCAGTACTTC. Translated: CASSQRGQGEQYF.

This chain links TRBV19 with TRBJ1-1; D is ambiguous. Trimming stripped 2 bases from V and 1 base from J, with 8 bases between. The CDR3 has 14 amino acids. Germline CDR1 and CDR2: LNHDA and SQIVND (reference sequence). For the CDR3, the DNA is TGTGCCAGTAGTATAAAGTGGTCGAACACTGAAGCTTTCTTT. Translating gives CASSIKWSNTEAFF.

The chain links TRBV18 to TRBJ1-2, with D possibly TRBD1 on 5 matching bases. Per the germline V gene, CDR1 is KGHSH and CDR2 is LQKENI. Trimming shortened V by 1 base and J by 7 bases, and 10 bases separated the two germline ends. This CDR3 is built from 13 residues. The chain's CDR3 is CASSPLGGTGYTF. The CDR3 DNA sequence: TGTGCCAGCTCACCACTCGGGGGTACTGGCTACACCTTC. Full variable domain (rest looked up from reference TRBV18 and TRBJ1-2): NAGVMQNPRHLVRRRGQEARLRCSPMKGHSHVYWYRQLPEEGLKFMVYLQKENIIDESGMPKERFSAEFPKEGPSILRIQQVVRGDSAAYFCASSPLGGTGYTFGSGTRLTVV.

The chain combines TRBV7-2 with TRBJ2-7; D might be TRBD1 or TRBD2, each matching 5 bases. The V and J ends lost 5 bases and 10 bases respectively, with 15 bases between them. From germline, CDR1 is SGHTA and CDR2 FQGNSA. The CDR3 covers 12 residues. The CDR3 DNA is TGTGCCAGCAGCCCGGGGCCTAGCTCCCAGTACTTC. Encoded protein: CASSPGPSSQYF.

For this clone: Other nucleotide sequences from this sample produce the same CDR3. V and J are TRBV9 and TRBJ2-1, with TRBD2 matching 9 bases. Trimming removed 2 bases from V and 3 bases from J; junction bases left unmatched: 3. The length of the CDR3 is 15 residues. CDR1 is SGDLS and CDR2 is YYNGEE in the germline V gene. This chain's CDR3 is CASSVGSGSYNEQFF. DNA for the CDR3: TGTGCCAGCAGCGTTGGTAGCGGGAGCTACAATGAGCAGTTCTTC.

The V gene is TRBV9, the J gene TRBJ1-4, with D possibly TRBD1 on 5 matching bases. Germline V gene lookup returns CDR1 SGDLS and CDR2 YYNGEE. The CDR3 runs 16 residues. The ends were cut back, 3 bases at V and 7 bases at J, with 19 bases in the middle. DNA of the CDR3: TGTGCCAGCAGCGCCGAGGAGAGGGGCCGAAGTGAAAAACTGTTTTTT. Amino acids: CASSAEERGRSEKLFF. The full variable domain, rest sourced from reference TRBV9 and TRBJ1-4, is DSGVTQTPKHLITATGQRVTLRCSPRSGDLSVYWYQQSLDQGLQFLIQYYNGEERAKGNILERFSAQQFPDLHSELNLSSLELGDSALYFCASSAEERGRSEKLFFGSGTQLSVL.

In DNA form, the CDR3 reads TGCAGCGTTGGGGACAGGAACCAAGAGACCCAGTACTTC. Amino acid sequence: CSVGDRNQETQYF. The genes are TRBV29-1 and TRBJ2-5, with 8 bases lining up with TRBD1. CDR1 and CDR2 from the germline V gene are SQVTM and ANQGSEA. The CDR3 is made up of 13 amino acids. J lost 0 bases, V lost 4 bases, and 1 base had no gene match.

This clone came up once. The genes are TRBV7-8 and TRBJ1-3; D is ambiguous. Germline CDR1 is SGHVS and CDR2 is FQNEAQ. V was shortened by 6 bases and J by 2 bases, with 11 bases between the two germline ends. This CDR3 is built from 14 residues. CDR3 loop: CASSPVGTGNTIYF. The CDR3 DNA reads as TGTGCCAGCAGTCCCGTTGGGACTGGAAACACCATATATTTT.

This clone was observed a handful of times. This chain links TRBV18 with TRBJ1-2; D call uncertain. V was shortened by 6 bases and J by 1 base, with 15 bases between the two germline ends. This CDR3 spans 15 amino acids. Germline V CDR1 and CDR2: KGHSH, LQKENI. The DNA of the CDR3 is TGTGCCAGCTCCCCCGACAAGGCGAGTAACTATGGCTACACCTTC. It specifies CASSPDKASNYGYTF.

V is TRBV6-5 and J is TRBJ1-1; 10 nucleotides line up with TRBD1. The CDR3 consists of 12 residues. The germline V gene has CDR1 MNHEY and CDR2 SVGAGI. V trimming: 7 bases; J trimming: 12 bases; junction bases outside the gene matches: 8. The CDR3 here is CASTATDRGSFF. The CDR3 nucleotides read TGTGCCAGCACCGCTACGGACAGGGGGTCTTTCTTT.

The genes are TRBV7-2 and TRBJ2-5; the D gene is possibly TRBD1 (5 bases). V was trimmed by 0 bases and J by 11 bases, leaving 10 bases between them. This CDR3 is 12 amino acids long. Per the germline V gene, CDR1 is SGHTA and CDR2 is FQGNSA. CDR3 nucleotides: TGTGCCAGCAGCTTAGCAAAGGGGAAGCAGTACTTC. Its protein is CASSLAKGKQYF.

About this clone itself: The same CDR3 can be traced to other DNA sequences in this sample. J is TRBJ2-5 and V is TRBV11-2; D may be TRBD1 or TRBD2 (5 bases each). Trimming stripped 5 bases from V and 2 bases from J, with 9 bases between. Germline assignment: CDR1 SGHAT and CDR2 FQNNGV. The CDR3 consists of 13 residues. The DNA of the CDR3 is TGTGCCAGCAGCCCGGGGCCGCAAGAGACCCAGTACTTC. This codes for CASSPGPQETQYF. Supplemented by reference TRBV11-2 and TRBJ2-5, the full variable domain reads EAGVAQSPRYKIIEKRQSVAFWCNPISGHATLYWYQQILGQGPKLLIQFQNNGVVDDSQLPKDRFSAERLKGVDSTLKIQPAKLEDSAVYLCASSPGPQETQYFGPGTRLLVL.

The gene calls are TRBV7-8 and TRBJ2-7, with 7 bases identical to TRBD2. Germline-derived CDR1 and CDR2 are SGHVS and FQNEAQ. Unmatched junction bases numbered 8, after V lost 4 bases and J lost 5 bases. The CDR3 extends over 14 amino acids. For the CDR3, the DNA is TGTGCCAGCAGCTCTGACGGGGGGTTGAACGAGCAGTACTTC. It translates to CASSSDGGLNEQYF.

The rearrangement uses TRBV5-8 and TRBJ1-3; maybe TRBD1 (6 bases). V shed 3 bases and J shed 2 bases, with 15 bases lying between them. The CDR3 covers 16 residues. Per germline, CDR1 SGHTS and CDR2 YDEGEE. In nucleotides, the CDR3 is TGTGCCAGCAGCTCCGGACAGACGGCCGCTGGAAACACCATATATTTT. Amino acids: CASSSGQTAAGNTIYF.

The V call is TRBV4-1, the J call TRBJ2-1, with TRBD2 identical over 10 bases. The V segment lost 1 base and the J segment 7 bases; nucleotides outside the gene matches: 10. Germline CDR1 is MGHRA and CDR2 is YSYEKL. The CDR3 covers 17 residues. CDR3 DNA: TGCGCCAGCAGCCAAGCCCCAGCGGGAGGGAAGTGGAATGAGCAGTTCTTC. This codes for CASSQAPAGGKWNEQFF.

This clone was seen only once. The chain couples TRBV4-2 to TRBJ2-7; 8 bases align to TRBD2. V lost 2 bases to trimming and J lost 2 bases; unmatched junction nucleotides: 8. The CDR3 extends over 16 amino acids. CDR1 LGHNA and CDR2 YNFKEQ come from the germline V gene. The chain's CDR3 is CASSQTASGGPYEQYF. The CDR3 coding sequence is TGTGCCAGCAGCCAAACTGCCAGCGGGGGCCCCTACGAGCAGTACTTC.

This chain links TRBV7-6 with TRBJ2-3; possible D gene TRBD2, 5 bases. CDR3 length: 15 amino acids. V lost 4 bases and J 5 bases, leaving 16 bases between the germline ends. CDR1 SGHVS and CDR2 FNYEAQ come from the germline V gene. The CDR3: CASSSGLEVEDTQYF. In DNA form, the CDR3 reads TGTGCCAGCAGCTCAGGACTGGAGGTGGAAGATACGCAGTATTTT. The variable domain in full, with the rest retrieved from reference TRBV7-6 and TRBJ2-3, is GAGVSQSPRYKVTKRGQDVALRCDPISGHVSLYWYRQALGQGPEFLTYFNYEAQQDKSGLPNDRFSAERPEGSISTLTIQRTEQRDSAMYRCASSSGLEVEDTQYFGPGTRLTVL.

Regarding this clone: This may arise from a read error, as a much more abundant clone is one base away. The sample contains more than one DNA sequence encoding this CDR3. The chain recombines TRBV7-2 with TRBJ1-6, with 7 nucleotides matching TRBD1. This CDR3 spans 13 amino acids. Germline CDR1 and CDR2: SGHTA and FQGNSA. V was pared by 5 bases and J by 7 bases, with 2 bases of the junction left unmatched. Written as DNA, the CDR3 is TGTGCCAGCAGCCCGGGACAGAATTCACCCCTCCACTTT. Its translation is CASSPGQNSPLHF.

This chain links TRBV29-1 with TRBJ1-1, with TRBD1 matching 10 bases. The germline V gene encodes CDR1 SQVTM and CDR2 ANQGSEA. This CDR3 is 14 amino acids long. Trimming took 4 bases from V and 0 from J; bases not matched to a gene: 2. The DNA for the CDR3 is TGCAGCGTTGGGGACAGGGGAATGAACACTGAAGCTTTCTTT. This codes for CSVGDRGMNTEAFF.

The genes are TRBV4-3 and TRBJ2-2, with TRBD2 matching 9 bases. J was trimmed by 6 bases and V by 0 bases; bases with no gene match: 11. The CDR3 spans 18 residues. CDR1 and CDR2 (germline): LGHNA, YSLEER. The CDR3 reads CASSQDRGSGSWAGELFF. In DNA, the CDR3 is TGCGCCAGCAGCCAAGATCGGGGTAGCGGGAGTTGGGCCGGGGAGCTGTTTTTT.

Concerning this clone itself: This sample also contains other DNA sequences that code for the same CDR3. The V gene is TRBV5-1, the J gene TRBJ1-5; no clear D. The length of the CDR3 is 13 residues. Germline lookup yields CDR1 SGHRS and CDR2 YFSETQ. V was pared by 3 bases and J by 1 base, with 5 bases between. The CDR3 loop is CASSSDSNQPQHF. In nucleotides, the CDR3 is TGCGCCAGCAGCTCAGACAGCAATCAGCCCCAGCATTTT. Full variable domain (outside the CDR3, taken from reference TRBV5-1 and TRBJ1-5): KAGVTQTPRYLIKTRGQQVTLSCSPISGHRSVSWYQQTPGQGLQFLFEYFSETQRNKGNFPGRFSGRQFSNSRSEMNVSTLELGDSALYLCASSSDSNQPQHFGDGTRLSIL.

This sequence joins TRBV4-1 and TRBJ1-2; the D is unclear. V dropped 0 bases and J dropped 4 bases, with 15 bases sitting between them. Germline V gives CDR1 MGHRA, CDR2 YSYEKL. The CDR3 loop spans 16 amino acids. CDR3: CASSQETSAGVYGYTF. DNA of the CDR3: TGCGCCAGCAGCCAAGAGACGTCAGCGGGAGTCTATGGCTACACCTTC.

This clone was counted once. This CDR3 is CASSVTGGDEQYF. The CDR3 bases are TGTGCCAGTAGTGTGACAGGGGGCGACGAGCAGTACTTC. The gene calls are TRBV19 and TRBJ2-7, with TRBD1 matching 10 bases. V dropped 5 bases and J dropped 5; count of bases not matched to a gene: 3. This CDR3 comprises 13 residues. CDR1 and CDR2 from the germline V gene are LNHDA and SQIVND (reference sequence).

The chain has TRBV27 and TRBJ1-2; D possibly corresponds to TRBD1 (6 bases). Trimming cost V 3 bases and J 5 bases, with 16 bases left between them. The CDR3 has 15 residues. In germline, CDR1 is MNHEY, CDR2 SMNVEV (reference sequence). CDR3 nucleotides: TGTGCCAGCAGTTTTAAGGGCGGGACAACTTATGGCTACACCTTC. It is translated as CASSFKGGTTYGYTF.

This clone appeared a single time. The genes are TRBV30 and TRBJ2-7, with TRBD1 identical over 8 bases. This CDR3 is 14 amino acids long. Germline lookup yields CDR1 GTSNPN and CDR2 SVGIG (reference sequence). Germline trimming cut 0 bases from V and 10 bases from J; bases unmatched to any gene: 11. DNA for the CDR3: TGTGCCTGGAGTGTCCAGGGGGCAAGGCCTAGCCAGTACTTC. Protein product: CAWSVQGARPSQYF.

This chain joins TRBV9 and TRBJ2-3, with 11 bases fitting TRBD1. The junction had 6 bases not matched to a gene; V was cut back by 3 bases and J by 6 bases. Germline lookup yields CDR1 SGDLS and CDR2 YYNGEE. CDR3 length equals 15 residues. The CDR3 is CASSGMGQGVDTQYF. For the CDR3, the DNA is TGTGCCAGCAGCGGAATGGGACAGGGGGTGGATACGCAGTATTTT.

The chain couples TRBV7-2 to TRBJ2-5, with D maybe TRBD2 (7 bases). The CDR3 runs 15 residues. In germline, CDR1 is SGHTA, CDR2 FQGNSA. The V and J ends lost 1 base and 2 bases respectively, with 11 bases between them. CDR3 in amino acids: CASSLVGGGQETQYF. The CDR3 nucleotides read TGTGCCAGCAGCTTAGTGGGAGGGGGACAAGAGACCCAGTACTTC.

The chain has TRBV29-1 and TRBJ1-1; weak D call: TRBD1 (5 bases). Trimming shortened V by 7 bases and J by 1 base, and 13 bases separated the two germline ends. From germline, CDR1 is SQVTM and CDR2 ANQGSEA. The CDR3 is 13 amino acids. This CDR3 is CSGGEGRNTEAFF. The CDR3 coding sequence is TGCAGCGGGGGGGAGGGACGGAACACTGAAGCTTTCTTT.

J is TRBJ2-1 and V is TRBV11-2; D possibly uses TRBD1 or TRBD2 (7 bases each). The CDR3 spans 15 residues. V lost 0 bases to trimming and J lost 8 bases, with 14 bases between them. Germline V lookup: CDR1 SGHAT, CDR2 FQNNGV. The CDR3 DNA sequence: TGTGCCAGCAGCTTAGAGGCCAGGGGGGGTGATGAGCAGTTCTTC. This encodes CASSLEARGGDEQFF.